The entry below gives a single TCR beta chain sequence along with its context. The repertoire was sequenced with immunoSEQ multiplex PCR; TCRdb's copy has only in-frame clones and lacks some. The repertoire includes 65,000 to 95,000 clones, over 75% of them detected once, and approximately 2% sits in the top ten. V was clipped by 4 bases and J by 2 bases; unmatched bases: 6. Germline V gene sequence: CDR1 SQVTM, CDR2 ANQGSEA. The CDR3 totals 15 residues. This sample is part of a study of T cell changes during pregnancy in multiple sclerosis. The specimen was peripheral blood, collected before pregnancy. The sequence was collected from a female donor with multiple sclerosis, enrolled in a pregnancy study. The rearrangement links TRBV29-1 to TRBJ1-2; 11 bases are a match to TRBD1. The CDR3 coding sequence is TGCAGCGTTGGAGGGACAGGGGGAAGAAACTATGGCTACACCTTC. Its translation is CSVGGTGGRNYGYTF.